The entry that follows covers one T cell receptor beta chain sequence. Its antigen is unknown. Base quality data are lacking; no much larger clone is found one base away. The V end loses 2 bases and the J end loses 0 bases, and a stretch of 7 bases separates them. The germline V gene encodes CDR1 MNHEY and CDR2 SVGAGI. The CDR3 runs 14 residues from the cysteine to the phenylalanine. Here the CDR3 DNA is all that survives: 42 bases in frame from base 1. This record belongs to a study of OX40 agonist ivuxolimab in advanced cancers. Concerning the study at large: Ivuxolimab was an agonistic, fully human IgG2 monoclonal antibody directed against OX40 (CD134), a costimulatory receptor. Intravenous ivuxolimab was administered to patients every 2 weeks at six dose levels: 0.01, 0.1, 0.3, 1.5, 3 and 10 mg/kg. Of the approximately 54 patients in dose escalation, about 19 had hepatocellular carcinoma, around 15 had melanoma, 9 had renal cell carcinoma and 9 had head and neck cancer. The dose-escalation cohort was about 87% male with a mean age of around 64 years, ranging from roughly 23 to 79. Patients were allowed to have had prior anti-PD-1, anti-PD-L1 or anti-CTLA-4 therapy, and around 40% of the dose-escalation patients had previously received checkpoint inhibitors. Partial responses occurred in three dose-escalation patients: two with cutaneous melanoma and one with hepatocellular carcinoma. The purpose of peripheral TCRbeta sequencing was to test whether ivuxolimab changed TCR sequence diversity and led to clonal T-cell expansion. The paper covers the monotherapy dose-escalation part of the phase I ivuxolimab trial, which included N ≈ 52 patients.

Patients with autoimmune disease history or receiving systemic immunosuppression were excluded from the trial. In every dose cohort, peripheral blood was drawn for TCR sequencing at baseline, cycle 4 day 1, and cycle 7 day 1. Samples were obtained from an open-label, multicenter, first-in-human phase I dose-escalation trial of ivuxolimab. The trial enrolled adults with locally advanced or metastatic head and neck squamous cell, hepatocellular, melanoma or renal cell carcinoma. Before TCR sequencing, CD4+ and CD8+ T cells were separately sorted from peripheral blood. For sequencing of the TCRbeta CDR3 region, genomic DNA was extracted from the sorted cells. TCRbeta CDR3 regions were sequenced using the immunoSEQ Assay. As stored in TCRdb, this immuneACCESS dataset retains in-frame rearrangements with V and J assigned. A fraction of the clones does not appear; measured against another copy, unresolved V genes explain less than half of the discrepancy, and the remainder lacks a known reason. For this sample there are around 74,000 clones; under 85% appear just once. In total, the top ten clones hold around 0.49% of the sample.

The paper's findings and limits, for the study overall: Partial responders in the 0.1-3.0 mg/kg groups had among the lowest normalized peripheral clonal expansion, especially among CD8+ T cells. At doses of 0.1 to 3.0 mg/kg, clonal expansion of both CD4+ and CD8+ blood T cells was observed from baseline to week 6. After ivuxolimab, more expanded clones were found on average in CD8+ T cells than in CD4+ T cells. Low levels of normalized T-cell clonal expansion were also seen in some patients who did not respond. The antigen specificity of the peripheral T cells that underwent clonal expansion was not determined.

The V and J segments used are TRBV6-5 and TRBJ1-1; a confident D gene designation cannot be given. Sequencing was performed on CD4+ or CD8+ T cells sorted from blood, taken in a trial of the OX40 agonist ivuxolimab. The TCR originated in an adult with an advanced solid tumor such as melanoma, head and neck, liver or kidney cancer. The sequenced DNA is TGTGCCAGCAGTTACCGGGGATTGAACACTGAAGCTTTCTTT. The encoded protein is CASSYRGLNTEAFF.